This T cell receptor (beta chain) emerged from a study of cytomegalovirus exposure and HLA in healthy donors. Study summary: Roughly 180 million T cells yielded approximately 100 million unique TCR beta sequences, as an earlier analysis found. General study findings and limits: Some TCR beta chains (around 160 of them) were listed as cytomegalovirus-associated. Reports showed the classifier diagnosing cytomegalovirus status with high specificity and sensitivity. It was only CMV serostatus that was available as immune exposure information.

CDR1 is SGHRS, CDR2 YFSETQ, per germline. This CDR3 is built from 18 residues. Trimming at V came to 4 bases and at J to 5 bases, leaving 12 bases not matched to a gene. The PCR made use of 60 Vbeta and 13 Jbeta primers. Assay: immunoSEQ multiplex PCR; the TCRdb copy retains only in-frame clones and omits some. This repertoire shows some 110,000 clones, roughly 70% found once; its top ten account for approximately 10%. On this clone: Its antigen is as yet unknown.

This sequence was found in a woman aged 50 to 60 in good health and CMV-seropositive. This chain uses TRBV5-1 with TRBJ2-2; 12 bases match TRBD1. Sequencing was done on a sample of PBMCs. The CDR3 loop reads CASSPGQGAVLWTGELFF. The CDR3 bases are TGCGCCAGCAGCCCGGGACAGGGGGCGGTTCTGTGGACCGGGGAGCTGTTTTTT.